The 29 T cell receptor beta chains below come from one sample, sequenced in a study of beta chain features in type 1 diabetes. Overall study findings and caveats: Shortening that was moderate but significant affected the TCRB CDR3s of Type 1 diabetes patients in all four CD4+ subsets.

Sequenced material consisted of expressed TCRB transcripts (all of the isolated RNA was reverse transcribed). Profiling relied on immunoSEQ multiplex PCR, and the TCRdb table lists in-frame clones only, not all of them. Among around 130,000 clones listed, roughly 15% were seen once. Their recognized antigens are unknown. Sequenced sample: central memory CD4+ T cells from blood. Source of these receptors: a man aged 25 to 40 with type 1 diabetes.

The DNA of the CDR3 is TGTGCCAGCACCTCAAGCGCCTCCTACGAGCAGTACTTC. It translates to CASTSSASYEQYF. J is TRBJ2-7 and V is TRBV6-1; D is uncertain. Looked up from germline, CDR1 is MNHNS and CDR2 is SASEGT. The CDR3 extends over 13 amino acids. Trimming took off 7 bases at V and 0 bases at J, with 10 bases between the two ends.

This clone has a handful of counts. The V call is TRBV7-2, the J call TRBJ2-7; TRBD1 agrees at 10 bases. CDR1 is SGHTA, CDR2 FQGNSA, per germline. Germline trimming cut 3 bases from V and 4 bases from J; bases unmatched to any gene: 3. The length of the CDR3 is 14 residues. This CDR3 reads CASSFGTGVYEQYF. The CDR3 region has the DNA TGTGCCAGCAGCTTCGGGACAGGGGTGTACGAGCAGTACTTC.

The chain employs TRBV6-5 and TRBJ2-1, with 7 bases identical to TRBD1. Germline V gives CDR1 MNHEY, CDR2 SVGAGI. This CDR3 is 16 amino acids long. Losses at the gene ends were 2 bases for V and 3 bases for J; bases not matched to a gene: 7. As DNA, the CDR3 is TGTGCCAGCAGTTACGCCACAGGGGCCAGCTACAATGAGCAGTTCTTC. Its translation is CASSYATGASYNEQFF.

This clone occurred many times. The CDR3 DNA reads as TGTGCCAGCAGCATCCAGACAGGGCAAGAGCAGTTCTTC. This gives the protein CASSIQTGQEQFF. The chain joins TRBV5-4 to TRBJ2-1; 7 bases agree with TRBD1. Trimming took 4 bases from V and 10 from J; bases not matched to a gene: 8. CDR1 and CDR2 (germline): SGHNT, YYREEE (reference sequence). The CDR3 spans 13 residues.

J is TRBJ2-2 and V is TRBV29-1; TRBD1 might be the D (7 bases). With 3 bases removed from V and 4 bases from J, the gap between germline ends came to 9 bases. The CDR3 has 13 amino acids. Germline values: CDR1 SQVTM, CDR2 ANQGSEA. The CDR3 protein is CSVDQGGTGELFF. CDR3 nucleotides: TGCAGCGTTGATCAGGGGGGCACCGGGGAGCTGTTTTTT.

The chain uses TRBV29-1 and TRBJ1-5, with D possibly matching TRBD1 (6 bases). Between the trimmed V and J ends, which lost 6 bases and 6 bases, there was a span of 15 bases. The CDR3 has 13 amino acids. The germline V gene has CDR1 SQVTM and CDR2 ANQGSEA. Written as DNA, the CDR3 is TGCAGCGTCCGAACAGGGATATCTCAGCCCCAGCATTTT. Residues: CSVRTGISQPQHF.

The chain combines TRBV7-2 with TRBJ1-4; D perhaps matches TRBD1 (6 bases). The CDR3 contains 14 residues. Germline CDR1 is SGHTA and CDR2 is FQGNSA. Trimming took off 1 base at V and 8 bases at J, with 11 bases between the two ends. The CDR3 reads CASSLGSGGEKLFF. In DNA form, the CDR3 reads TGTGCCAGCAGCTTAGGCAGTGGGGGCGAAAAACTGTTTTTT.

This clone was seen more than once but under ten times. The chain recombines TRBV4-3 with TRBJ2-3, with 12 bases aligning to TRBD2. The ends lost 1 base at V and 5 bases at J; junction bases unmatched: 7. There are 17 residues in the CDR3. The germline gives CDR1 LGHNA, CDR2 YSLEER. The CDR3 DNA sequence: TGCGCCAGCAGCCAAGGACTAGCGGGGGCGCGAGGAGATACGCAGTATTTT. Translating it yields CASSQGLAGARGDTQYF.

A few counts support this clone. The chain couples TRBV6-1 to TRBJ2-2; no definite D call. Trimming took 4 bases from V and 5 from J, leaving 8 bases between them. The CDR3 contains 13 residues. Germline CDR1 and CDR2: MNHNS and SASEGT. CDR3 amino acids: CASSGRRTGELFF. The CDR3 region has the DNA TGTGCCAGCAGTGGACGAAGGACCGGGGAGCTGTTTTTT.

On this clone: The junction departs from the called germline gene at one end, perhaps through a read error. The chain is built from TRBV4-2 and TRBJ2-7; possibly TRBD1 for D (5 bases). Germline assignment: CDR1 LGHNA and CDR2 YNFKEQ. This CDR3 has 13 residues. CDR3 residues: CASSQDSDSERYF. CDR3 in DNA: TGTGCCAGCAGCCAAGATAGTGACAGCGAGCGGTACTTC.

The chain couples TRBV4-3 to TRBJ2-7, with D perhaps TRBD1 (5 bases). CDR3 size: 13 residues. Trimming cost V 5 bases and J 3 bases, with 11 bases left between them. Germline V CDR1 and CDR2: LGHNA, YSLEER. The CDR3 sequence: CASSFRVGYEQYF. CDR3 in DNA: TGCGCCAGCAGCTTCAGGGTCGGCTACGAGCAGTACTTC.

The chain is built from TRBV7-2 and TRBJ2-3; no reliable D call. V lost 2 bases and J lost 6, with 15 bases in between. The germline V gene has CDR1 SGHTA and CDR2 FQGNSA. The CDR3 loop spans 15 amino acids. CDR3 sequence (DNA): TGTGCCAGCAGCTTAACTTCTCGGCCCTGGGATACGCAGTATTTT. Translated, it gives CASSLTSRPWDTQYF.

This chain uses TRBV7-9 with TRBJ1-6, with D possibly matching TRBD1 (6 bases). V was shortened by 0 bases and J by 8 bases, with 11 bases between the two germline ends. Germline assignment: CDR1 SEHNR and CDR2 FQNEAQ (reference sequence). This CDR3 region has 15 residues. The CDR3 sequence: CASSLAGGGDSPLHF. CDR3 DNA: TGTGCCAGCAGCTTAGCTGGAGGGGGTGATTCACCCCTCCACTTT.

This chain connects TRBV30 to TRBJ1-5, with 7 positions matching TRBD1. V shed 1 base and J 0 bases; nucleotides not matched to a gene: 9. There are 17 residues in the CDR3. In germline, CDR1 is GTSNPN, CDR2 SVGIG (reference sequence). CDR3 residues: CAWSAGTASDSNQPQHF. CDR3 coding DNA: TGTGCCTGGAGTGCAGGGACAGCCAGTGATAGCAATCAGCCCCAGCATTTT.

This clone was picked up many times. The genes are TRBV2 and TRBJ2-5; D may be TRBD1 (5 bases). This CDR3 is built from 14 residues. With 1 base removed from V and 6 bases from J, the gap between germline ends came to 12 bases. Germline CDR1 and CDR2: SNHLY and FYNNEI. CDR3 sequence (DNA): TGTGCCAGCAGTGAAGAAGCAGGGCTTCAGACCCAGTACTTC. Translating it yields CASSEEAGLQTQYF.

The chain links TRBV19 to TRBJ2-1; 11 positions agree with TRBD2. From germline, CDR1 is LNHDA and CDR2 SQIVND (reference sequence). Germline trimming cut 5 bases from V and 8 bases from J; bases unmatched to any gene: 5. This CDR3 has 14 residues. The CDR3 DNA sequence: TGTGCCAGTAGTTCGGGACTAGCGGTTTATGAGCAGTTCTTC. Its protein is CASSSGLAVYEQFF. Looking up the rest from reference TRBV19 and TRBJ2-1 gives the full variable domain: DGGITQSPKYLFRKEGQNVTLSCEQNLNHDAMYWYRQDPGQGLRLIYYSQIVNDFQKGDIAEGYSVSREKKESFPLTVTSAQKNPTAFYLCASSSGLAVYEQFFGPGTRLTVL.

The rearrangement links TRBV13 to TRBJ2-5; TRBD1 matches 9 bases. This CDR3 spans 16 amino acids. V shed 5 bases and J 5 bases; nucleotides not matched to a gene: 12. Germline V lookup: CDR1 PRHDT, CDR2 FYEKMQ (reference sequence). The CDR3 DNA sequence: TGTGCCAGCAGCCTCACTTTGGACAGGGGAAGGGAGACCCAGTACTTC. It yields the protein CASSLTLDRGRETQYF.

The V call is TRBV28, the J call TRBJ2-3, with 8 bases aligning to TRBD2. The V and J ends lost 2 bases and 5 bases, in that order; junction bases with no gene match: 6. CDR3 length: 15 residues. CDR1 is MDHEN and CDR2 is SYDVKM in the germline V gene. CDR3 loop: CASSLLAGGRDTQYF. The CDR3 nucleotides read TGTGCCAGCAGTTTACTGGCGGGGGGCCGAGATACGCAGTATTTT. The variable domain in full, with the rest retrieved from reference TRBV28 and TRBJ2-3, is DVKVTQSSRYLVKRTGEKVFLECVQDMDHENMFWYRQDPGLGLRLIYFSYDVKMKEKGDIPEGYSVSREKKERFSLILESASTNQTSMYLCASSLLAGGRDTQYFGPGTRLTVL.

The genes are TRBV2 and TRBJ2-2; possibly TRBD1 for D (6 bases). V was cut by 4 bases and J by 6 bases, with 12 bases left in between. Germline V gives CDR1 SNHLY, CDR2 FYNNEI. The CDR3 is 14 amino acids. This CDR3 is CASSVTGRAGELFF. CDR3 nucleotides: TGTGCCAGCAGTGTTACAGGGCGCGCCGGGGAGCTGTTTTTT. The full variable domain, its missing parts supplied by reference TRBV2 and TRBJ2-2, is EPEVTQTPSHQVTQMGQEVILRCVPISNHLYFYWYRQILGQKVEFLVSFYNNEISEKSEIFDDQFSVERPDGSNFTLKIRSTKLEDSAMYFCASSVTGRAGELFFGEGSRLTVL.

This clone turned up a few times. The rearrangement uses TRBV5-5 and TRBJ2-3; TRBD2 aligns across 8 bases. The CDR3 is 16 amino acids. Germline V gene data show CDR1 as SGHKS and CDR2 as YYEKEE (reference sequence). Unmatched junction bases numbered 8, after V lost 4 bases and J lost 1 base. CDR3 loop: CASSTNRGGRTDTQYF. The CDR3, as DNA: TGTGCCAGCAGCACTAATCGCGGGGGGCGCACAGATACGCAGTATTTT.

This rearrangement joins TRBV21-1 to TRBJ2-7. TRBV21-1 is a known pseudogene. CDR3 size: 12 residues. The CDR3 is CDPGEGRVEQYF. The DNA of the CDR3 is TGTGACCCAGGAGAGGGGCGCGTCGAGCAGTACTTC.

There are many counts of this clone. The chain carries TRBV23-1 and TRBJ1-3; D call uncertain. TRBV23-1 is recorded as an ORF, its role being uncertain. V dropped 3 bases and J dropped 2 bases, with 11 bases sitting between them. This CDR3 is 15 amino acids long. The DNA for the CDR3 is TGCGCCAGCAGTCATTGCATTAGTGCTGGAAACACCATATATTTT. Translation gives CASSHCISAGNTIYF.

This clone has a count of ten or more. The genes are TRBV4-1 and TRBJ1-5; the match to TRBD1 covers 8 bases. The germline CDR1 and CDR2 sequences are MGHRA and YSYEKL. Losses at the gene ends were 1 base for V and 2 bases for J; bases not matched to a gene: 4. The CDR3 contains 16 residues. CDR3 in DNA: TGCGCCAGCAGCCAAGTGGGGACAGGCGGCAATCAGCCCCAGCATTTT. Protein product: CASSQVGTGGNQPQHF.

This clone was found a few times. The chain recombines TRBV14 with TRBJ2-5, with D possibly matching TRBD2 (7 bases). Germline values: CDR1 SGHDN, CDR2 FVKESK. With 4 bases removed from V and 2 bases from J, the gap between germline ends came to 17 bases. This CDR3 is 16 amino acids long. The CDR3 DNA follows: TGTGCCAGCAGCCGCTACAGGGCGGGAGAACAAGAGACCCAGTACTTC. Translation: CASSRYRAGEQETQYF.

This clone was seen ten or more times. CDR3 residues: CASSFGSNTGELFF. The CDR3 DNA reads TGTGCCAGCAGCTTCGGCTCGAACACCGGGGAGCTGTTTTTT. The chain is built from TRBV7-2 and TRBJ2-2; no firm D call. Per germline, CDR1 SGHTA and CDR2 FQGNSA. This CDR3 region has 14 residues. V was trimmed by 3 bases and J by 0 bases, leaving 5 bases between them.

The gene calls are TRBV7-2 and TRBJ2-1, with D perhaps TRBD2 (6 bases). Trimming pared 3 bases from V and 4 bases from J, leaving 13 bases between. The germline CDR1 and CDR2 sequences are SGHTA and FQGNSA. This CDR3 is built from 15 residues. The CDR3: CASSFGTATYNEQFF. The CDR3 DNA follows: TGTGCCAGCAGCTTCGGGACTGCTACTTACAATGAGCAGTTCTTC.

This clone was seen repeatedly, ten times or more. This rearrangement joins TRBV7-2 to TRBJ2-2, with TRBD1 matching over 8 bases. The CDR3 contains 14 residues. Per the germline V gene, CDR1 is SGHTA and CDR2 is FQGNSA. V shed 6 bases, J shed 5 bases, and the junction held 5 bases outside the gene matches. The CDR3, as DNA: TGTGCCAGCAGAACCGGACAGGGAACCGGGGAGCTGTTTTTT. This encodes CASRTGQGTGELFF.

This chain links TRBV5-1 with TRBJ1-1; D perhaps matches TRBD1 (6 bases). CDR3 length: 13 residues. Germline loops: CDR1 SGHRS, CDR2 YFSETQ. V was trimmed by 7 bases and J by 0 bases, leaving 10 bases between them. The CDR3 loop is CASFGQLNTEAFF. DNA of the CDR3: TGCGCCAGCTTCGGACAGCTGAACACTGAAGCTTTCTTT.

This clone was picked up a small number of times. This rearrangement joins TRBV2 to TRBJ1-1, with D hard to call. This CDR3 region has 12 residues. The ends were cut back, 6 bases at V and 8 bases at J, with 13 bases in the middle. Per germline, CDR1 SNHLY and CDR2 FYNNEI. In DNA form, the CDR3 reads TGTGCCAGCAGAGAGGCGGGCCGCGAAGCTTTCTTT. Translation gives CASREAGREAFF.